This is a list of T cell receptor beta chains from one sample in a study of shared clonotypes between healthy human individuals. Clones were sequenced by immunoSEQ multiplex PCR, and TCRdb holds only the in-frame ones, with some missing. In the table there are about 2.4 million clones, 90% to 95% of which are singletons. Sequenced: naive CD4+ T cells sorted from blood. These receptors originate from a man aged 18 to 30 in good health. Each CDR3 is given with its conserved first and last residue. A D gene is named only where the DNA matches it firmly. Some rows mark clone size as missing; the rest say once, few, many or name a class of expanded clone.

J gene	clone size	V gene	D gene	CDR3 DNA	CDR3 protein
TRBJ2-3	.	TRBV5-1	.	TGCGCCAGCAGCTTGTGGGCGGGGGCCTACACAGATACGCAGTATTTT	CASSLWAGAYTDTQYF
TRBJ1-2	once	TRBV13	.	TGTGCCAGCAGGGCCCCGGCGTCCTCCTATGGCTACACCTTC	CASRAPASSYGYTF
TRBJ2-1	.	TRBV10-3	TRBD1	TGTGCCATCACTCCGGGACAGGGCAATGAGCAGTTCTTC	CAITPGQGNEQFF
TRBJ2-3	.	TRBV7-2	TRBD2	TGTGCCAGCAGCTTAGGACTAGCGTCAGATACGCAGTATTTT	CASSLGLASDTQYF
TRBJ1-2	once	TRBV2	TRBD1	TGTGCCAGCAGTGAAGGGGGACAGGGGATCCGGGTTCGGTATGGCTACACCTTC	CASSEGGQGIRVRYGYTF
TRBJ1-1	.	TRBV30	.	TGTGCCTGGAGTGTAACTGGGGAAGCTTTCTTT	CAWSVTGEAFF
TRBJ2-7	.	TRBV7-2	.	TGTGCCAGCAGCTTAGCGGGCGGGAAATCCCACGAGCAGTACTTC	CASSLAGGKSHEQYF
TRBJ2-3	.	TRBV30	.	TGTGCCTGGGATGGATCATTAGCGGCTAGCACAGATACGCAGTATTTT	CAWDGSLAASTDTQYF
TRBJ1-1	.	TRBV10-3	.	TGTGCCATCAGTGACCTTCTGGGGGACACTGAAGCTTTCTTT	CAISDLLGDTEAFF
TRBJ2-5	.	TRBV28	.	TGTGCCAGCAGTTTTTTGGGGAAGGGGGAGGAGACCCAGTACTTC	CASSFLGKGEETQYF
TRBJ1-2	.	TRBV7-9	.	TGTGCCAGCAGCGCTTGGAAGGGAGGCTACACCTTC	CASSAWKGGYTF
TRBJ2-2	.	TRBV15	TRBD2	TGTGCCACCAGCAGAGGACTAGCTGCGAACACCGGGGAGCTGTTTTTT	CATSRGLAANTGELFF
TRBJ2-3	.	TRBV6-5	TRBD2	TGTGCCAGCAGGTCAGCGGGAGCGGGGACAGATACGCAGTATTTT	CASRSAGAGTDTQYF
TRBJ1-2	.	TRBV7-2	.	TGTGCCAGCAGCCTAGGAAATGTAGGCTATGGCTACACCTTC	CASSLGNVGYGYTF
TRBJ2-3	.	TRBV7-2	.	TGTGCCAGCAGCTCTACAGGGTTCGCAGATACGCAGTATTTT	CASSSTGFADTQYF
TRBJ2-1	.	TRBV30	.	TGTGCCTGGAGCCAGAACAATGAGCAGTTCTTC	CAWSQNNEQFF
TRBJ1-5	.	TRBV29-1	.	TGCAGCGTTGGGTCGGGGAGGGGTAGCAATCAGCCCCAGCATTTT	CSVGSGRGSNQPQHF
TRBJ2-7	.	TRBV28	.	TGTGCCAGCAGTCCCCGCGGGGAGCAGTACTTC	CASSPRGEQYF
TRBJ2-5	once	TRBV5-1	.	TGCGCCAGCAGCTCCGGTAAGAGCCAAGAGACCCAGTACTTC	CASSSGKSQETQYF
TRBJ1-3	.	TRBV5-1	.	TGCGCCAGCAGCTTGTTGCTGAACGCTGGAAACACCATATATTTT	CASSLLLNAGNTIYF
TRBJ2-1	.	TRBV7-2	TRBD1	TGTGCCAGCAGACCGGGCGGGACAGGCTCCAATGAGCAGTTCTTC	CASRPGGTGSNEQFF
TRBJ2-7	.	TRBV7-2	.	TGTGCCAGCAGCTTAGGGGGGACAACTAACACCTACGAGCAGTACTTC	CASSLGGTTNTYEQYF
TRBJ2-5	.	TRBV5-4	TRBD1	TGTGCCAGCAGCCCTTGGACAGGTCAAGAGACCCAGTACTTC	CASSPWTGQETQYF
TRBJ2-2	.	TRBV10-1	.	TGCGCCAGCAGTGTCGGTTCCGCGAACACCGGGGAGCTGTTTTTT	CASSVGSANTGELFF
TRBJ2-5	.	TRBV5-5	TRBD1	TGTGCCAGCAGCTTTCGGACAGGGGGATACCAAGAGACCCAGTACTTC	CASSFRTGGYQETQYF
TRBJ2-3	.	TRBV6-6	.	TGTGCCAGCAGTTGGGTAGGAGAGACAGATACGCAGTATTTT	CASSWVGETDTQYF
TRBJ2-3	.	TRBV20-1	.	TGCAGTGCTAATCAAGTTACGCAGTATTTT	CSANQVTQYF
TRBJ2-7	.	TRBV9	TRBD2	TGTGCCAGCAGCCCGAAAGCGGGGGCCTCCTACGAGCAGTACTTC	CASSPKAGASYEQYF
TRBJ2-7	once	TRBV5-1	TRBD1	TGCGCCAGCAGCTTGGCACCGGGACAGGGGGCCTACGAGCAGTACTTC	CASSLAPGQGAYEQYF
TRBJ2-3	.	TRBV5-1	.	TGCGCCAGCAGCCCCTTAGGGGGGCTAACCGATACGCAGTATTTT	CASSPLGGLTDTQYF
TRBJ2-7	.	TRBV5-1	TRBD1	TGCGCCAGCAGCTTGATACAGGGGGCAAATGAGCAGTACTTC	CASSLIQGANEQYF
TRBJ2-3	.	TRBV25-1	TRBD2	TGTGCCAGCAGTGAATATCAGGGACTAGCGGGGTACACAGATACGCAGTATTTT	CASSEYQGLAGYTDTQYF
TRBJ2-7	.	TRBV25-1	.	TGTGCCAGCAGTGAATGGACGGGTCACGAGCAGTACTTC	CASSEWTGHEQYF
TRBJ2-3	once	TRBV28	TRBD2	TGTGCCAGCAGGGGAGCGGGGGGCATTACAGATACGCAGTATTTT	CASRGAGGITDTQYF
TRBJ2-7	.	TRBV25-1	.	TGTGCCAGCAGTGAAAGGGGTACCCACTACTACGAGCAGTACTTC	CASSERGTHYYEQYF
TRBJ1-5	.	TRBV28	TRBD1	TGTGCCAGCAGTTTATCCTTGGGGACAGGGAATCAGCCCCAGCATTTT	CASSLSLGTGNQPQHF
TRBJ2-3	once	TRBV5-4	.	TGTGCCAGCAGCTACCGGAACACAGATACGCAGTATTTT	CASSYRNTDTQYF
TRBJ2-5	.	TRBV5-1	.	TGCGCCAGCAGCCCTTCGTTGGGGCACGAGACCCAGTACTTC	CASSPSLGHETQYF
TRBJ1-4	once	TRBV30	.	TGTGCCTGGAGTGTACCTTGGGGCCCTAATGAAAAACTGTTTTTT	CAWSVPWGPNEKLFF
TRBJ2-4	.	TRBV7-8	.	TGTGCCAGCAGCGCAACGGGGGTACCCAAAAACATTCAGTACTTC	CASSATGVPKNIQYF
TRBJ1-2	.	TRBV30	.	TGTGCCCTCGGGGGCCCAGGGGTAGGCTACACCTTC	CALGGPGVGYTF
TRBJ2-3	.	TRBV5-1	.	TGCGCCAGCAGCTCCGGTACGGGGATAGCGAATGGAGATACGCAGTATTTT	CASSSGTGIANGDTQYF
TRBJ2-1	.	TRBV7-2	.	TGTGCCAGCAGCTTAGACAGGAATTCCTACAATGAGCAGTTCTTC	CASSLDRNSYNEQFF
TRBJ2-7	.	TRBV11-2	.	TGTGCCAGCGCTTGGGACGCTCCCTACGAGCAGTACTTC	CASAWDAPYEQYF
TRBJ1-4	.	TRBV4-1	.	TGCGCCAGCAGCCGCCGATCTACAGGGATTAATGAAAAACTGTTTTTT	CASSRRSTGINEKLFF
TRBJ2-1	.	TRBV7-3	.	TGTGCCAGCAGCTCGGGGGACCCGGGGCGGTTCAATGAGCAGTTCTTC	CASSSGDPGRFNEQFF
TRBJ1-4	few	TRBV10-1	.	TGCGCCAGCAGTGGTGAGGATAATGAAAAACTGTTTTTT	CASSGEDNEKLFF
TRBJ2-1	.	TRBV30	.	TGTGCCTGGAGCCCCTTCGGAGCGGAGACCTACAATGAGCAGTTCTTC	CAWSPFGAETYNEQFF
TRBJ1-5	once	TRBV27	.	TGTGCCAGCAGAACCGGGACGATTGGGCAGCCCCAGCATTTT	CASRTGTIGQPQHF
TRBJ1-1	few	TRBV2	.	TGTGCCAGCCGGAGGGGCGTGATGAACACTGAAGCTTTCTTT	CASRRGVMNTEAFF
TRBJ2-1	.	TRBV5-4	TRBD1	TGTGCCAGCAGCTTTTTCGAGACAGGGGGCTACAATGAGCAGTTCTTC	CASSFFETGGYNEQFF
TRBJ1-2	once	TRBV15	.	TGTGCCACCAGCAGAGCCGGACCTCGACAGGCCTATGGCTACACCTTC	CATSRAGPRQAYGYTF
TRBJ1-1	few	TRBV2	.	TGTGCCAGCACCCCCTCAGAGGGGAACACTGAAGCTTTCTTT	CASTPSEGNTEAFF